Below are 5 T cell receptor beta chains sequenced from a single sample in a study of cytomegalovirus exposure and HLA in healthy donors. The PCR used 60 Vbeta and 13 Jbeta primers. TCRdb keeps only in-frame clones here, not all; method: immunoSEQ multiplex PCR. The sample has 160,000 or so clones, less than 85% seen once. The material sequenced was PBMCs. Every receptor here comes from a man in his forties in good health and CMV-seronegative.

The V gene is TRBV4-3, the J gene TRBJ2-7; 9 bases map to TRBD1. CDR1 is LGHNA and CDR2 is YSLEER in the germline V gene. The CDR3 is 17 amino acids. J was trimmed by 3 bases and V by 0 bases; bases with no gene match: 9. The CDR3 sequence is CASSQDRTGARVYEQYF. For the CDR3, the DNA is TGCGCCAGCAGCCAAGATAGGACAGGGGCGAGAGTCTACGAGCAGTACTTC.

This chain links TRBV5-1 with TRBJ2-5; 9 bases align to TRBD2. This CDR3 is 15 amino acids long. Germline CDR1 and CDR2: SGHRS and YFSETQ. The V and J ends lost 5 bases and 5 bases, in that order; junction bases with no gene match: 10. Written as DNA, the CDR3 is TGCGCCAGCAGTCCCCAGGGACTAGCACAGGAGACCCAGTACTTC. This translates into CASSPQGLAQETQYF. Full variable domain (missing parts from reference TRBV5-1 and TRBJ2-5): KAGVTQTPRYLIKTRGQQVTLSCSPISGHRSVSWYQQTPGQGLQFLFEYFSETQRNKGNFPGRFSGRQFSNSRSEMNVSTLELGDSALYLCASSPQGLAQETQYFGPGTRLLVL.

The chain joins TRBV11-2 to TRBJ2-5; TRBD1 is a possible D gene (5 bases). Trimming took 2 bases from V and 5 from J, leaving 15 bases between them. The CDR3 consists of 15 residues. Germline V gene lookup returns CDR1 SGHAT and CDR2 FQNNGV. As DNA, the CDR3 is TGTGCCAGCAGCTTAACTCGCAGGGTCGGGGAGACCCAGTACTTC. Protein: CASSLTRRVGETQYF.

The chain recombines TRBV6-6 with TRBJ2-5, with 7 bases identical to TRBD2. The germline V gene encodes CDR1 MNHNY and CDR2 SVGAGI (reference sequence). The CDR3 is 16 amino acids. Trimming cost V 7 bases and J 5 bases; bases outside gene matches: 16. CDR3 sequence (DNA): TGTGCCAGCATCTCATATATCGGGGGGAAGGGGGAGACCCAGTACTTC. It translates to CASISYIGGKGETQYF.

The rearrangement joins TRBV28 to TRBJ2-1, with D possibly TRBD2 on 6 matching bases. The V gene lost 4 bases and the J gene lost 5 bases, with 18 bases spanning the gap. In germline, CDR1 is MDHEN, CDR2 SYDVKM. This CDR3 is 16 amino acids long. CDR3 residues: CASSSPDWRGNNEQFF. The CDR3 nucleotides are TGTGCCAGCAGTTCACCCGACTGGCGGGGCAACAATGAGCAGTTCTTC. Together with reference TRBV28 and TRBJ2-1, the CDR3 gives the full variable domain: DVKVTQSSRYLVKRTGEKVFLECVQDMDHENMFWYRQDPGLGLRLIYFSYDVKMKEKGDIPEGYSVSREKKERFSLILESASTNQTSMYLCASSSPDWRGNNEQFFGPGTRLTVL.